The present entry profiles one TCR beta chain with its context. This sample was included in a study of blood T cell repertoires in COVID-19. Clones were read by immunoSEQ multiplex PCR, and TCRdb kept only the in-frame ones, dropping some. The table records hundreds of thousands of clones, more than 70% of them present only once. The CDR3 runs to 15 residues. Per the germline V gene, CDR1 is MNHNS and CDR2 is SASEGT. With V trimmed by 3 bases and J by 7 bases, 9 bases remained unmatched. J is TRBJ2-1 and V is TRBV6-1; 7 bases agree with TRBD2. The sequenced material came from PBMCs or T cells enriched from blood (not recorded which). The clonotype was recovered from a man aged 35 to 55 in a cohort exposed to, infected with or recovered from COVID-19 (not recorded which). The CDR3 loop is CASSDFAGEANEQFF. The DNA of the CDR3 is TGTGCCAGCAGTGATTTTGCGGGAGAAGCGAATGAGCAGTTCTTC.